What follows describes a single T cell receptor (beta chain). Its target is unknown. This entry belongs to a study of vaccination effects on CD4 cells after COVID-19. Study findings and constraints: Long after vaccination, the clones induced by infection and by vaccine shrank markedly in size.

CDR3 length: 14 residues. Germline values: CDR1 MNHEY, CDR2 SVGAGI. V gave up 0 bases and J gave up 6 bases, with 8 bases separating them. Culturing for around 10 days preceded CD4+ T cell isolation. Method: immunoSEQ multiplex PCR; TCRdb's copy keeps in-frame clones and lacks some. The table has approximately 46,000 clones, roughly four fifths seen once; the top ten hold around 7.9%. This rearrangement joins TRBV6-5 to TRBJ2-2, with D uncertain. The receptor was isolated from a human donor who had a prior SARS-CoV-2 infection. The starting material was CD4+ T cells from PBMCs cultured without peptide, obtained before COVID-19 vaccination. CDR3 region: CASSYSIRPGELFF. The CDR3 bases are TGTGCCAGCAGTTACTCAATCCGGCCCGGGGAGCTGTTTTTT.